The next 30 T cell receptor beta chains were all read from a single sample in a study of blood T cells in healthy people across ages. Primers used in a second PCR of roughly 7 to 11 cycles were a sample-barcoded 5' primer and a J-beta primer mix. TCRdb passed the 5' RACE reads through MiXCR, listing each CDR3 protein once. The sample shows fewer than 1,000,000 distinct CDR3 sequences, around two fifths of them seen only once. Sequencing was carried out using blood. These receptors were collected from a man aged 55-75 years in good health.

This chain connects TRBV28 to TRBJ2-1; D unclear. The CDR3 covers 13 residues. V was clipped by 5 bases and J by 4 bases, with 9 bases between them. Per germline, CDR1 MDHEN and CDR2 SYDVKM. CDR3 loop: CASSRPGYNEQFF. In DNA form, the CDR3 reads TGTGCCAGCAGTCGACCCGGGTACAATGAGCAGTTCTTC.

The chain joins TRBV7-2 to TRBJ2-7; 10 nucleotides line up with TRBD1. J was trimmed by 2 bases and V by 1 base; bases with no gene match: 5. The germline V gene has CDR1 SGHTA and CDR2 FQGNSA. The CDR3 is 16 residues long. The CDR3 spells CASSLGGQGRAYEQYF. CDR3 in DNA: TGTGCCAGCAGCTTAGGGGGACAGGGGCGCGCCTACGAGCAGTACTTC.

This chain links TRBV7-2 with TRBJ2-5; TRBD2 aligns across 11 bases. CDR3 length: 15 amino acids. From germline, CDR1 is SGHTA and CDR2 FQGNSA. V trimming: 5 bases; J trimming: 3 bases; junction bases outside the gene matches: 5. CDR3 amino acids: CASSPLLAGEETQYF. The CDR3 DNA reads TGTGCCAGCAGCCCGCTACTAGCGGGGGAAGAGACCCAGTACTTC.

This chain uses TRBV28 with TRBJ2-4, with D perhaps matching TRBD1 (6 bases). The length of the CDR3 is 15 residues. The germline gives CDR1 MDHEN, CDR2 SYDVKM. V was shortened by 6 bases and J by 3 bases, with 15 bases between the two germline ends. CDR3 region: CASSYNREYKNIQYF. Written as DNA, the CDR3 is TGTGCCAGCAGCTATAACAGGGAGTACAAAAACATTCAGTACTTC.

The chain has TRBV4-1 and TRBJ2-7, with no clear D. The tail of the sequence fits TRBJ2-1 better, so the J call may be wrong. CDR1 is MGHRA and CDR2 is YSYEKL in the germline V gene. The CDR3 contains 15 residues. This CDR3 reads CASSQENRANNEQFF. The CDR3 coding sequence is TGCGCCAGCAGCCAAGAGAACCGAGCGAACAATGAGCAGTTCTTC.

The rearrangement links TRBV4-3 to TRBJ1-2; no definite D call. The germline V and J ends were trimmed by 0 bases and 4 bases, with 12 bases remaining between them. CDR1 is LGHNA, CDR2 YSLEER, per germline. There are 15 residues in the CDR3. Written as DNA, the CDR3 is TGCGCCAGCAGCCAAGAAGCGGGGATCGGCTATGGCTACACCTTC. It yields the protein CASSQEAGIGYGYTF.

This clonotype was detected a few times. CDR3 amino acids: CASALGTGGSETQYF. The CDR3 nucleotides read TGTGCCAGCGCCTTAGGGACAGGGGGTTCGGAGACCCAGTACTTC. The V and J genes are TRBV18 and TRBJ2-5; TRBD1 matches at 11 bases. CDR1 is KGHSH, CDR2 LQKENI, per germline. The length of the CDR3 is 15 residues. Trimming took 8 bases from V and 5 from J; bases not matched to a gene: 10.

Details on this clonotype: One end of the junction varies from germline; a read error may be responsible. The gene calls are TRBV5-1 and TRBJ2-1, with 10 bases fitting TRBD2. The germline gives CDR1 SGHRS, CDR2 YFSETQ. This CDR3 has 16 amino acids. This CDR3 reads CASSGGLADMYNGQFF. DNA for the CDR3: TGCGCCAGCAGCGGCGGACTAGCGGATATGTACAATGGGCAGTTCTTC.

This clonotype occurred a few times. The chain links TRBV7-2 to TRBJ1-1; no clear D. The CDR3 has 12 amino acids. Germline CDR1 reads SGHTA; CDR2 reads FQGNSA. The germline V and J ends were trimmed by 3 bases and 5 bases, with 7 bases remaining between them. The DNA of the CDR3 is TGTGCCAGCAGCTTTGTCGGGACTGAAGCTTTCTTT. Amino acids: CASSFVGTEAFF.

The genes are TRBV12-5 and TRBJ2-4; TRBD1 aligns across 8 bases. The J call could be wrong; TRBJ2-7 is a better fit for the DNA end. This CDR3 spans 16 amino acids. CDR1 is LGHNT, CDR2 FRNRAP, per germline. CDR3 DNA sequence: TGTGCTAGTGGTTCCCTCCCCGGGACAGGCTCCTACGAGCAGTACTTC. Its protein product is CASGSLPGTGSYEQYF.

With regard to this clonotype: This may be a read error, as it is one base from a much larger clone. This chain joins TRBV20-1 and TRBJ1-6; weak D call: TRBD1 (6 bases). The V and J ends lost 2 bases and 10 bases respectively, with 18 bases between them. Germline V CDR1 and CDR2: DFQATT, SNEGSKA (reference sequence). There are 15 residues in the CDR3. This CDR3 is CSARLETGLRSPLHF. The DNA for the CDR3 is TGCAGTGCTAGACTTGAAACAGGGCTTAGGTCACCCCTCCACTTT.

J is TRBJ2-2 and V is TRBV11-2; D might be TRBD1 or TRBD2, each matching 5 bases. This CDR3 region has 12 residues. Germline CDR1 is SGHAT and CDR2 is FQNNGV. Trimming stripped 11 bases from V and 4 bases from J, with 11 bases between. The CDR3 DNA sequence: TGTGCCGCACAGAGGGGCACCGGGGAGCTGTTTTTT. Its translation is CAAQRGTGELFF.

The chain uses TRBV7-2 and TRBJ2-7; 8 bases are a match to TRBD2. Germline V lookup: CDR1 SGHTA, CDR2 FQGNSA. The CDR3 runs 15 residues. V trimming: 5 bases; J trimming: 4 bases; junction bases outside the gene matches: 10. CDR3 residues: CASSPRGGSPYEQYF. The CDR3 nucleotides are TGTGCCAGCAGCCCCCGGGGGGGCTCCCCTTACGAGCAGTACTTC.

The CDR3 DNA reads TGCAGTGCACGCGGACGCGGGGCACAAGAGACCCAGTACTTC. Protein product: CSARGRGAQETQYF. The chain combines TRBV20-1 with TRBJ2-5, with D possibly matching TRBD2 (6 bases). The CDR3 is made up of 14 amino acids. CDR1 is DFQATT and CDR2 is SNEGSKA in the germline V gene (reference sequence). With 6 bases removed from V and 2 bases from J, the gap between germline ends came to 16 bases.

This clonotype was seen a few times. The chain couples TRBV29-1 to TRBJ1-2; D is ambiguous. The germline V gene has CDR1 SQVTM and CDR2 ANQGSEA. Deletions cut 0 bases from V and 5 bases from J, with 7 bases between. The CDR3 runs to 12 residues. In nucleotides, the CDR3 is TGCAGCGTTGAAGACACTATTTATGGCTACACCTTC. Its translation is CSVEDTIYGYTF.

The chain combines TRBV7-2 with TRBJ2-1; no firm D call. V lost 5 bases and J 6 bases, leaving 11 bases between the germline ends. Germline V gives CDR1 SGHTA, CDR2 FQGNSA. This CDR3 has 13 amino acids. The CDR3 is CASSPTPSNEQFF. CDR3 DNA sequence: TGTGCCAGCAGCCCCACCCCCAGCAATGAGCAGTTCTTC.

This clonotype was detected once. The J gene is TRBJ2-3, the V gene TRBV15; 8 nucleotides align to TRBD2. Germline CDR1 and CDR2: LNHNV and YYDKDF (reference sequence). V lost 0 bases, J lost 0 bases, and 5 bases stayed unmatched. The CDR3 runs to 17 residues. In DNA, the CDR3 is TGTGCCACCAGCAGAGAACTAGCGGCCTCTAGCACAGATACGCAGTATTTT. It is translated as CATSRELAASSTDTQYF.

This chain connects TRBV28 to TRBJ2-1; 8 bases align to TRBD1. The CDR3 extends over 15 amino acids. With V trimmed by 9 bases and J by 8 bases, 15 bases remained unmatched. Germline V gene sequence: CDR1 MDHEN, CDR2 SYDVKM. In DNA form, the CDR3 reads TGTGCCAGTGCCGTCGACAGGGGTCGCAAGGATGAGCAGTTCTTC. Translation gives CASAVDRGRKDEQFF.

The V call is TRBV20-1, the J call TRBJ2-3; 10 positions agree with TRBD2. Germline CDR1 reads DFQATT; CDR2 reads SNEGSKA (reference sequence). Trimming removed 4 bases from V and 4 bases from J; junction bases left unmatched: 11. The CDR3 extends over 16 amino acids. CDR3 DNA sequence: TGCAGTGCTACCCCCCCAAGCGGGGGGGCCGCAGATACGCAGTATTTT. Translation gives CSATPPSGGAADTQYF.

This rearrangement joins TRBV20-1 to TRBJ2-2, with TRBD1 matching over 8 bases. After removal of 5 bases from V and 1 base from J, the junction contained 3 bases not matched to a gene. CDR3 length equals 14 residues. Germline CDR1 and CDR2: DFQATT and SNEGSKA (reference sequence). CDR3 DNA: TGCAGTGCTTCCGGACAGGGGAACACCGGGGAGCTGTTTTTT. It codes for CSASGQGNTGELFF.

Remarks on this clonotype: The junction does not match germline at one end; this may be a read error. V gene TRBV20-1 combines with J gene TRBJ1-2; 10 bases are a match to TRBD1. This CDR3 has 14 residues. Germline CDR1 is DFQATT and CDR2 is SNEGSKA (reference sequence). As DNA, the CDR3 is TGCAGTGCTAGGGGACAGGGGAGGGGATATGGCTACACTTTC. As protein: CSARGQGRGYGYTF.

The J gene is TRBJ2-5, the V gene TRBV7-2; 7 bases line up with TRBD2. CDR1 is SGHTA, CDR2 FQGNSA, per germline. Losses at the gene ends were 5 bases for V and 5 bases for J; bases not matched to a gene: 8. The CDR3 totals 14 residues. The CDR3 region is CASSATGGWETQYF. The DNA of the CDR3 is TGTGCCAGCAGCGCTACGGGGGGTTGGGAGACCCAGTACTTC.

The V gene is TRBV7-6, the J gene TRBJ2-3; D is perhaps TRBD2 (6 bases). Trimming removed 5 bases from V and 7 bases from J, with 16 bases in between. This CDR3 contains 14 residues. The V gene's germline CDR1 is SGHVS and CDR2 FNYEAQ. This CDR3 reads CASSQRLVGYTQYF. The CDR3 nucleotides read TGTGCCAGCAGCCAAAGACTAGTTGGTTATACGCAGTATTTT. Full variable domain (rest looked up from reference TRBV7-6 and TRBJ2-3): GAGVSQSPRYKVTKRGQDVALRCDPISGHVSLYWYRQALGQGPEFLTYFNYEAQQDKSGLPNDRFSAERPEGSISTLTIQRTEQRDSAMYRCASSQRLVGYTQYFGPGTRLTVL.

This clonotype came up a few times. This chain links TRBV27 with TRBJ1-6, with a weak D call TRBD1 (6 bases). The length of the CDR3 is 13 residues. V was clipped by 8 bases and J by 4 bases, with 9 bases between them. The germline CDR1 and CDR2 sequences are MNHEY and SMNVEV (reference sequence). This CDR3 reads CASSGEYNSPLHF. The CDR3 bases are TGTGCCAGCTCAGGGGAATATAATTCACCCCTCCACTTT.

This chain joins TRBV20-1 and TRBJ1-5, with a tentative D call TRBD1 (6 bases). CDR3 length: 15 amino acids. V lost 3 bases, J lost 0 bases, and 12 bases lay in between. Germline V CDR1 and CDR2: DFQATT, SNEGSKA (reference sequence). CDR3 region: CSARGAENSNQPQHF. The DNA for the CDR3 is TGCAGTGCTAGGGGGGCAGAGAATAGCAATCAGCCCCAGCATTTT.

This clonotype was recorded a few times. The chain combines TRBV5-1 with TRBJ2-5; 10 positions match TRBD1. The CDR3 sequence is 15 residues long. Germline assignment: CDR1 SGHRS and CDR2 YFSETQ. The V and J ends lost 4 bases and 3 bases, in that order; junction bases with no gene match: 6. In DNA, the CDR3 is TGCGCCAGCAGCAGCTCCGGGACAGGGGAAGAGACCCAGTACTTC. Translating gives CASSSSGTGEETQYF.

The table lists this clonotype with a few counts. The V call is TRBV28, the J call TRBJ2-5; D is unresolved. Germline values: CDR1 MDHEN, CDR2 SYDVKM. CDR3 size: 14 residues. V lost 2 bases to trimming and J lost 0 bases, with 7 bases between them. The CDR3 protein is CASSLMPYQETQYF. The CDR3 nucleotides are TGTGCCAGCAGTTTAATGCCTTACCAAGAGACCCAGTACTTC.

This clonotype was seen repeatedly, ten times or more. This may be a read error: a much more frequent sequence differs by one nucleotide. The chain links TRBV6-5 to TRBJ2-1; D is undetermined. The CDR3 contains 15 residues. With 0 bases removed from V and 6 bases from J, the gap between germline ends came to 12 bases. Germline values: CDR1 MNHEY, CDR2 SVGAGI. The CDR3 is CASSYSVDSLNEQFF. In DNA, the CDR3 is TGTGCCAGCAGTTACTCGGTTGACTCTCTCAATGAGCAGTTCTTC.

This clonotype has just a few counts. CDR3 DNA: TGTGCCAGCAGTCCCAGGTCCTATAATTCACCCCTCCACTTT. Its translation is CASSPRSYNSPLHF. This chain links TRBV6-5 with TRBJ1-6; D call uncertain. CDR3 size: 14 residues. V lost 5 bases, J lost 1 base, and 6 bases lay in between. CDR1 and CDR2 from the germline V gene are MNHEY and SVGAGI.

This clonotype was counted at least ten times. The gene calls are TRBV29-1 and TRBJ2-3; 13 bases match TRBD2. The ends lost 4 bases at V and 8 bases at J; junction bases unmatched: 0. CDR1 and CDR2 from the germline V gene are SQVTM and ANQGSEA. The CDR3 totals 12 residues. In nucleotides, the CDR3 is TGCAGCGTTGGGACTAGCGGGGGTACGCAGTATTTT. Amino acid sequence: CSVGTSGGTQYF.